What follows is one TCR beta chain and its context. This table comes from immunoSEQ multiplex PCR, and its TCRdb copy is limited to in-frame clones, with some not included. This repertoire shows under 2,500,000 clones, almost 96% found once; its top ten account for 0.1% to 0.15%. The CDR3 spans 13 residues. CDR1 MNHEY and CDR2 SMNVEV come from the germline V gene (reference sequence). The trim removed 4 bases at V and 9 bases at J, leaving 5 bases unmatched. The data were obtained in a study of shared clonotypes between healthy human individuals. Source material: naive CD4+ T cells sorted from blood. Subset given: CD45RA+ positively selected. The chain has TRBV27 and TRBJ2-1, with 8 bases aligning to TRBD1. The clonotype comes from a man aged 18 to 29 in good health. This CDR3 is CASSSYRGSEQFF. CDR3 nucleotide sequence: TGTGCCAGCAGTTCTTACAGGGGGAGTGAGCAGTTCTTC.